This TCR beta chain was observed in a study of cytomegalovirus exposure and HLA in healthy donors. Study overall: There were some 380 genotyped donors. Of these, roughly 84% fell in the genetic ancestry cluster associated with self-reported Caucasian donors. Study observations and caveats: As a later analysis showed, several of the most significant clusters appeared to be linked to common viral pathogens. The study put some 160 TCR beta chains on its list as cytomegalovirus-associated.

Deletions cut 10 bases from V and 5 bases from J, with 17 bases between. CDR1 and CDR2 (germline): ENHRY, SYGVKD. The CDR3 covers 13 residues. Unrecorded immune exposure was likely among donors, who were nominally healthy when sampled. PCR employed 60 Vbeta and 13 Jbeta primers. The protocol was immunoSEQ multiplex PCR, while the TCRdb copy is restricted to in-frame clones and leaves out a portion. The table has about 130,000 clones, roughly 77% seen once. With respect to this clone: Antigen: not known.

The V and J genes are TRBV10-3 and TRBJ2-5; weak D call: TRBD1 (6 bases). Material for sequencing was PBMCs. This clonotype originated in a man aged 30 to 39 in good health and CMV-seronegative. The CDR3, as DNA: TGTGCCACAACAAAGACAGGACGGGAGACCCAGTACTTC. Protein sequence: CATTKTGRETQYF.